This TCR beta chain appears in the sequencing data of a study of OX40 agonist ivuxolimab in advanced cancers. Whole-study context: Aged 23 to 79 with a mean of approximately 57 years, they were around 85% male. A history of anti-PD-1, anti-PD-L1 or anti-CTLA-4 therapy was acceptable, and around 36% had some. Broader study findings: Clonal expansion from baseline to week 6 occurred in both CD4+ and CD8+ T cells.

On this clone itself: Antigen unknown.

V shed 3 bases and J shed 2 bases, with 11 bases lying between them. The CDR3 spans 14 residues. Germline V lookup: CDR1 LNHDA, CDR2 SQIVND (reference sequence). Sequenced by immunoSEQ multiplex PCR; TCRdb stores in-frame clones only, minus some. The sample holds tens of thousands of clones; around 90% are singletons and the top ten take around 0.96%. The input for sequencing was CD4+ or CD8+ T cells sorted from blood, taken in a trial of the OX40 agonist ivuxolimab. The receptor was isolated from an adult with an advanced solid tumor such as melanoma, head and neck, liver or kidney cancer. V is TRBV19 and J is TRBJ2-7; D is ambiguous. CDR3 sequence reads: CASSIDVTTYEQYF. CDR3 coding DNA: TGTGCCAGTAGTATTGATGTCACCACCTACGAGCAGTACTTC.